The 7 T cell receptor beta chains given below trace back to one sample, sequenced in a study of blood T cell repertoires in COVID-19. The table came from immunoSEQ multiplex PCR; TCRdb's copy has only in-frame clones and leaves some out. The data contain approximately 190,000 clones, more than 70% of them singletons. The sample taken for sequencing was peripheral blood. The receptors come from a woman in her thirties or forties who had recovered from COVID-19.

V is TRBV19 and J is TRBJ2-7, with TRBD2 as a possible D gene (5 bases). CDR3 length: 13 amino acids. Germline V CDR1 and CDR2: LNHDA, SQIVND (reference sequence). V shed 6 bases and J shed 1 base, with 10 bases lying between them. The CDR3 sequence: CASSKPGSYEQYF. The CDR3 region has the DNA TGTGCCAGTAGCAAGCCGGGATCCTACGAGCAGTACTTC.

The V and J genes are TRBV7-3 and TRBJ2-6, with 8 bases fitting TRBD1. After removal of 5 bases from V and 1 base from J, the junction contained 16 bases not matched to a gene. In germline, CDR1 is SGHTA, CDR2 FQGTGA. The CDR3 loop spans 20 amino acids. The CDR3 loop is CASSPPSRDRSTSGANVLTF. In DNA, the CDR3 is TGTGCCAGCAGCCCCCCGAGCCGGGACAGGAGCACTTCTGGGGCCAACGTCCTGACTTTC.

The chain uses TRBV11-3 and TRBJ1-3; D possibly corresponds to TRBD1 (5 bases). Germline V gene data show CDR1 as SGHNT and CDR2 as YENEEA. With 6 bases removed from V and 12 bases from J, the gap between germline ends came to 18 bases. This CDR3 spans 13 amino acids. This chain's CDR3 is CASSRGTAGIIYF. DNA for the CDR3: TGTGCCAGCAGTCGCGGGACGGCCGGGATCATATATTTT. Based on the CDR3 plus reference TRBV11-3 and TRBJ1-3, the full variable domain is EAGVVQSPRYKIIEKKQPVAFWCNPISGHNTLYWYLQNLGQGPELLIRYENEEAVDDSQLPKDRFSAERLKGVDSTLKIQPAELGDSAVYLCASSRGTAGIIYFGEGSWLTVV.

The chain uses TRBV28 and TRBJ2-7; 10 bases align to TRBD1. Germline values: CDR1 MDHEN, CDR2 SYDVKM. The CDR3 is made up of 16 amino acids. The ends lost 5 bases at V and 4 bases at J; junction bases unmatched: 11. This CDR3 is CASSSQTGTGVYEQYF. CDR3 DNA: TGTGCCAGCAGTAGTCAGACCGGGACAGGGGTGTACGAGCAGTACTTC.

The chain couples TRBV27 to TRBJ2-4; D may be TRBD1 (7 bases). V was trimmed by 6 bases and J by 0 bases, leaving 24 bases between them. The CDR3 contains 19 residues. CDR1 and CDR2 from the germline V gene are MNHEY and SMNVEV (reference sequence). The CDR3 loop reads CASSFQGGPKGPAKNIQYF. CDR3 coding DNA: TGTGCCAGCAGCTTTCAGGGGGGCCCCAAAGGCCCAGCCAAAAACATTCAGTACTTC.

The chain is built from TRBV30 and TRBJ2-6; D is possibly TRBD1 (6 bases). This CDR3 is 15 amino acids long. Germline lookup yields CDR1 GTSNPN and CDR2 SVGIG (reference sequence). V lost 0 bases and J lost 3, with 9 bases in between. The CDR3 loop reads CAWSVRQDGANVLTF. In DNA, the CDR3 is TGTGCCTGGAGTGTACGACAGGATGGGGCCAACGTCCTGACTTTC.

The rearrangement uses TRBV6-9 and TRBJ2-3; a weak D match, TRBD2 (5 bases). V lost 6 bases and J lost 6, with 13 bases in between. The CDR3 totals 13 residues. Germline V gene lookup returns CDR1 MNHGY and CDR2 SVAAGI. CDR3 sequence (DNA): TGTGCCAGCAGCCCCGGACTCTTGGATACGCAGTATTTT. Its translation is CASSPGLLDTQYF.